The clone carrying this T cell receptor beta chain turned up a few times. This sample is part of a study of T-cell reconstitution after alpha-beta-depleted transplantation in children. Trimming removed 2 bases at V and 2 bases at J, with 13 bases between. CDR3 size: 16 residues. CDR1 and CDR2 (germline): SEHNR, FQNEAQ (reference sequence). Unique molecular identifiers were incorporated into the prepared TCRbeta library. TCRdb independently ran MiXCR on the PCR reads; one entry per CDR3 protein. The profile shows approximately 400,000 distinct CDR3 sequences, around 15% of them singletons. V usage is TRBV7-9 and J usage is TRBJ2-4, with D possibly being TRBD1 (5 bases). This sample comprised PBMCs, mostly from graft donor cells, obtained 360 days after TCRalphabeta/CD19-depleted stem cell transplant. The clonotype comes from a boy in the first two years of life who had a stem cell transplant for Wiskott-Aldrich syndrome, so the T cells may come from the graft donor. The chain's CDR3 is CASSLSGMRTKNIQYF. CDR3 DNA: TGTGCCAGCAGCTTATCAGGGATGCGAACCAAAAACATTCAGTACTTC.